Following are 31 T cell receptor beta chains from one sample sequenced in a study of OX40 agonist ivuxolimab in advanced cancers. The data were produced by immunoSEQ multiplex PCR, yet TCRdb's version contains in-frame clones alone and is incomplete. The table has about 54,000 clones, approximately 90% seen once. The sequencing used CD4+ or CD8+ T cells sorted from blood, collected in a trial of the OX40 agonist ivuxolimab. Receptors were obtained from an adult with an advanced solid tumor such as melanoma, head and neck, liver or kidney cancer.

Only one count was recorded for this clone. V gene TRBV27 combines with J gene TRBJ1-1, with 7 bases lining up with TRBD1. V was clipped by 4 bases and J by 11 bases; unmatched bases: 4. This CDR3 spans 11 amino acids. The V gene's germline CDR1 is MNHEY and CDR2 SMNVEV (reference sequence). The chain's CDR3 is CASSSGQRAFF. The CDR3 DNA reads TGTGCCAGCAGTTCGGGACAGCGGGCTTTCTTT.

The CDR3 reads CASSPDREGNIQYF. The CDR3 DNA sequence: TGTGCCAGCAGCCCGGACAGGGAAGGGAACATTCAGTACTTC. This chain joins TRBV28 and TRBJ2-4, with TRBD1 matching 8 bases. This CDR3 contains 14 residues. Germline CDR1 and CDR2: MDHEN and SYDVKM. V dropped 6 bases and J dropped 7; count of bases not matched to a gene: 8.

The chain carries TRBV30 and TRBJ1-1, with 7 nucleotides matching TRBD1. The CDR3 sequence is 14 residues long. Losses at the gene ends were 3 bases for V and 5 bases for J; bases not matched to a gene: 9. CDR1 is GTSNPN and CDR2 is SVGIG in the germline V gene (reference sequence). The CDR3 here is CAWSKGAMGTEAFF. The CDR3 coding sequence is TGTGCCTGGAGCAAGGGGGCGATGGGAACTGAAGCTTTCTTT. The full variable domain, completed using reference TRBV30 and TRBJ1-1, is SQTIHQWPATLVQPVGSPLSLECTVEGTSNPNLYWYRQAAGRGLQLLFYSVGIGQISSEVPQNLSASRPQDRQFILSSKKLLLSDSGFYLCAWSKGAMGTEAFFGQGTRLTVV.

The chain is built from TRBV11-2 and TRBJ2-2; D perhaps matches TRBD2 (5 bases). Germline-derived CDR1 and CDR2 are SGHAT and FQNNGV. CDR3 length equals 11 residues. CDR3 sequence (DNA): TGTGCTGTCGGGATCGTCGGGGAGCTGTTTTTT. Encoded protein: CAVGIVGELFF.

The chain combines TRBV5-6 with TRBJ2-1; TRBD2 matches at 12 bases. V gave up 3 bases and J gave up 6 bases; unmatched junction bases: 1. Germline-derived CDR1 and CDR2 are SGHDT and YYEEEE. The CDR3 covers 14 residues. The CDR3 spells CASSWGLAGNEQFF. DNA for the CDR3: TGTGCCAGCAGCTGGGGACTAGCGGGCAATGAGCAGTTCTTC. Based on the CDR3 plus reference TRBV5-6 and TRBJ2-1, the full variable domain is DAGVTQSPTHLIKTRGQQVTLRCSPKSGHDTVSWYQQALGQGPQFIFQYYEEEERQRGNFPDRFSGHQFPNYSSELNVNALLLGDSALYLCASSWGLAGNEQFFGPGTRLTVL.

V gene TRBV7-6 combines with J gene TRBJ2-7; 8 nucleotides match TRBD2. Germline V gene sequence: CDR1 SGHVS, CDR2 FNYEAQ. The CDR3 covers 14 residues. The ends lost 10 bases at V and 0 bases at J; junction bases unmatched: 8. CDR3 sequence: CATSGGESSYEQYF. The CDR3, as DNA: TGTGCCACTTCCGGGGGGGAGAGCTCCTACGAGCAGTACTTC.

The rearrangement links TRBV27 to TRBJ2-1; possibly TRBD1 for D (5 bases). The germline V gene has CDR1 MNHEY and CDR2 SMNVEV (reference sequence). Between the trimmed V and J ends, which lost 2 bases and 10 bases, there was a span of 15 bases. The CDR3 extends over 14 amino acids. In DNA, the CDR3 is TGTGCCAGCAGTTTAAAGGGGATAGTTGGAGAGCAGTTCTTC. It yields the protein CASSLKGIVGEQFF.

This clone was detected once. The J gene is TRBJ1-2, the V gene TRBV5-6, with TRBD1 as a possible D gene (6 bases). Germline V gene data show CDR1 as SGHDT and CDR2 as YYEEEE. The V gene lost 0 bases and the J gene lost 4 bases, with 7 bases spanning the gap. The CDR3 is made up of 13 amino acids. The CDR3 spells CASSLGTVYGYTF. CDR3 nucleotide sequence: TGTGCCAGCAGCTTGGGGACAGTCTATGGCTACACCTTC. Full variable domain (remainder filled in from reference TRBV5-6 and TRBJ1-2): DAGVTQSPTHLIKTRGQQVTLRCSPKSGHDTVSWYQQALGQGPQFIFQYYEEEERQRGNFPDRFSGHQFPNYSSELNVNALLLGDSALYLCASSLGTVYGYTFGSGTRLTVV.

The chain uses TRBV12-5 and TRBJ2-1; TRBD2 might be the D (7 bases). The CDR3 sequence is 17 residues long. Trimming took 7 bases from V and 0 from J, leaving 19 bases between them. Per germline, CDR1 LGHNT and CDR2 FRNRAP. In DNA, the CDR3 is TGTGCTAGTGCCCCCGGGGGGCCAAGTAGCTCCTACAATGAGCAGTTCTTC. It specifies CASAPGGPSSSYNEQFF.

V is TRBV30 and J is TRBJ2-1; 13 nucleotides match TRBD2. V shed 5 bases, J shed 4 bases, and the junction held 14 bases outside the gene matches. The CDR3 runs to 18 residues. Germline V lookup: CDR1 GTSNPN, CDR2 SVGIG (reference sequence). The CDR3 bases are TGTGCCTGGTCTTTACTAGCGGGAGGGGAGTCCCCGTACAATGAGCAGTTCTTC. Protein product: CAWSLLAGGESPYNEQFF.

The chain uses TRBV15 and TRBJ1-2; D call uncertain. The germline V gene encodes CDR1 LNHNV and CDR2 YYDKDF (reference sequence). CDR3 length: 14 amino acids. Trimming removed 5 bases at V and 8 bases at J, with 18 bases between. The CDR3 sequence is CATSPVGRGFGYTF. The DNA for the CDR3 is TGTGCCACCAGCCCCGTAGGCAGAGGGTTCGGCTACACCTTC.

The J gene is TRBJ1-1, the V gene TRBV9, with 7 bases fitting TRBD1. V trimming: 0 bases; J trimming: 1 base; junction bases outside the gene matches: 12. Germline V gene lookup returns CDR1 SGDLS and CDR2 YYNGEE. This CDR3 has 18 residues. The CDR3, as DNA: TGTGCCAGCAGCGTAGTTCCGGACAGGCTCTGGGGGAACACTGAAGCTTTCTTT. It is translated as CASSVVPDRLWGNTEAFF.

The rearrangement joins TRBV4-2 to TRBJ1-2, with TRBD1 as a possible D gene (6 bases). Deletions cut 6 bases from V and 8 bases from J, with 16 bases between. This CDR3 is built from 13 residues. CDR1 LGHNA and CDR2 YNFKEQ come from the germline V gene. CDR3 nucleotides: TGTGCCAGCAGTCAGGGGAATGCAGTGGGCTACACCTTC. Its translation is CASSQGNAVGYTF.

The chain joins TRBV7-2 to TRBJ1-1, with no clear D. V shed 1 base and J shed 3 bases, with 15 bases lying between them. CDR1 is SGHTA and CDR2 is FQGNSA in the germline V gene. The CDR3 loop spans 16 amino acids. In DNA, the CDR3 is TGTGCCAGCAGCTTAGGGAATTGGGGTACCTACACTGAAGCTTTCTTT. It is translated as CASSLGNWGTYTEAFF.

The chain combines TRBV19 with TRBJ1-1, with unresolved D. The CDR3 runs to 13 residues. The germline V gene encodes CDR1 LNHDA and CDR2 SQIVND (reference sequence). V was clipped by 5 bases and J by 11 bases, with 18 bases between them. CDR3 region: CASSFGGGMPAFF. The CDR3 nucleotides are TGTGCCAGTAGTTTCGGTGGCGGGATGCCCGCTTTCTTT.

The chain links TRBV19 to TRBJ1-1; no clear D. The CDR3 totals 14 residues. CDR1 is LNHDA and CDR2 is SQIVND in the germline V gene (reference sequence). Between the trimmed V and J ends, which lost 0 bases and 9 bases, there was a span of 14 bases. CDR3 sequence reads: CASSIESRVLKAFF. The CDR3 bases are TGTGCCAGTAGTATAGAGTCGAGGGTTTTGAAAGCTTTCTTT.

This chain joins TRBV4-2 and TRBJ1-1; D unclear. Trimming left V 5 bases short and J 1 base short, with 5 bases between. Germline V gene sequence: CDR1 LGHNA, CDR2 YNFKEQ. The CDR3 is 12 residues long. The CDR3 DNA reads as TGTGCCAGCAGCGGAGGGAACACTGAAGCTTTCTTT. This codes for CASSGGNTEAFF.

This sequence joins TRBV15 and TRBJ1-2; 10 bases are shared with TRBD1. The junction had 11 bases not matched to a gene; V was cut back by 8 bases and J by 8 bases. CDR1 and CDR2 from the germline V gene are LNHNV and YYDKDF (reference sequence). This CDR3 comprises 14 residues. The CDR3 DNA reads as TGTGCCACCCGACAAAAGACAGGGGGCTTCGGCTACACCTTC. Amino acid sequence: CATRQKTGGFGYTF.

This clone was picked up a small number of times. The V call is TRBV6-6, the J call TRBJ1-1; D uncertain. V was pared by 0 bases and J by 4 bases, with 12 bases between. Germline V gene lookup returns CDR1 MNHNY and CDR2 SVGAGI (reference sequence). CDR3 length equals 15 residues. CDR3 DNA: TGTGCCAGCAGTTACTCTGGAGGGTTCGGCACTGAAGCTTTCTTT. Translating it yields CASSYSGGFGTEAFF.

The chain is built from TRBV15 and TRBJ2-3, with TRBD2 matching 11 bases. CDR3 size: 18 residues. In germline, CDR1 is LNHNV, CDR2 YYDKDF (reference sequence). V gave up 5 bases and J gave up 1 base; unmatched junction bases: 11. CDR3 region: CATSPQPLAGGRTDTQYF. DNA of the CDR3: TGTGCCACCAGCCCTCAACCCCTAGCGGGGGGTCGCACAGATACGCAGTATTTT.

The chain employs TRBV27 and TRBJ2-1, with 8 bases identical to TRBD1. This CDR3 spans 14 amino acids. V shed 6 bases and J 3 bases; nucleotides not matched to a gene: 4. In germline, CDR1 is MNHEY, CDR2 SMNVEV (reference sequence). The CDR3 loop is CASSLGQGYNEQFF. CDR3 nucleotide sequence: TGTGCCAGCAGCTTAGGACAGGGCTACAATGAGCAGTTCTTC.

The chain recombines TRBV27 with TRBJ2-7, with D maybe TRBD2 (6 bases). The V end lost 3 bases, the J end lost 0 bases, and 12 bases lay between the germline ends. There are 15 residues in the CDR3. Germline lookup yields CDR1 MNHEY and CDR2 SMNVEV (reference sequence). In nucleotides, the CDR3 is TGTGCCAGCAGTTTGACTAGGGTAAACTCCTACGAGCAGTACTTC. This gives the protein CASSLTRVNSYEQYF.

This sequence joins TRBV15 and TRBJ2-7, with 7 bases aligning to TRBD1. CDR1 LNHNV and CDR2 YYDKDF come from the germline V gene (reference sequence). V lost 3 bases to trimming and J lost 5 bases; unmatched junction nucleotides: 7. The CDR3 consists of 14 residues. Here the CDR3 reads CATSSPFTGDEQYF. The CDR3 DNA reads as TGTGCCACCAGCAGCCCCTTCACAGGGGACGAGCAGTACTTC.

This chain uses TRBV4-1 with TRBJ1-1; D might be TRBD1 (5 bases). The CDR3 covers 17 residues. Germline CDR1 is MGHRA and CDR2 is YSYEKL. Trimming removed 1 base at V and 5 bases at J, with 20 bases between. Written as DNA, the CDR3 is TGCGCCAGCAGCCAAGGCGATAGTAGGGGCGGTAGGACTGAAGCTTTCTTT. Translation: CASSQGDSRGGRTEAFF.

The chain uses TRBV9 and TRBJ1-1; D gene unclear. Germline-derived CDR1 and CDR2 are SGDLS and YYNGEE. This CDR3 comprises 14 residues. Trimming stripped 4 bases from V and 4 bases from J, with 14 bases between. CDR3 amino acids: CASSPLKLGTEAFF. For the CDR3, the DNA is TGTGCCAGCAGCCCCCTCAAATTGGGCACTGAAGCTTTCTTT.

The CDR3 coding sequence is TGTGCCAGTAGTGACCAGGGGCGACAGCCCCAGCATTTT. Protein sequence: CASSDQGRQPQHF. The chain employs TRBV19 and TRBJ1-5; tentative D call: TRBD1 (6 bases). The CDR3 has 13 amino acids. Per germline, CDR1 LNHDA and CDR2 SQIVND (reference sequence). V was cut by 5 bases and J by 7 bases, with 12 bases left in between.

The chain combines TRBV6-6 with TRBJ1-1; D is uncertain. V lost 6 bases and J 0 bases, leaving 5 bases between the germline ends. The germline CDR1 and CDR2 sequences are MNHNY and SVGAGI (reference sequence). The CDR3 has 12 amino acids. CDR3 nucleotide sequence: TGTGCCAGCAGGAGACTGAACACTGAAGCTTTCTTT. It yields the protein CASRRLNTEAFF.

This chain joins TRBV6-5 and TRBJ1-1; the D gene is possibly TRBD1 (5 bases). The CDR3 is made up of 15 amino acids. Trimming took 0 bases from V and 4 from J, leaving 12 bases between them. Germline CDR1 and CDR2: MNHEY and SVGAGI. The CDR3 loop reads CASSYSTGGRTEAFF. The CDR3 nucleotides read TGTGCCAGCAGTTACTCGACGGGGGGTCGCACTGAAGCTTTCTTT.

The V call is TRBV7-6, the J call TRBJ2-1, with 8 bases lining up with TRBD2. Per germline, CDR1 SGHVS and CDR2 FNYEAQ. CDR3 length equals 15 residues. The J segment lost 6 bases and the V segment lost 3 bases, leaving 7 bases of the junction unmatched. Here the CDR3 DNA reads TGTGCCAGCAGCTTGACGGGAGGGCAATCCAATGAGCAGTTCTTC. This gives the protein CASSLTGGQSNEQFF. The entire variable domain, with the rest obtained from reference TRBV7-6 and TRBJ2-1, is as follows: GAGVSQSPRYKVTKRGQDVALRCDPISGHVSLYWYRQALGQGPEFLTYFNYEAQQDKSGLPNDRFSAERPEGSISTLTIQRTEQRDSAMYRCASSLTGGQSNEQFFGPGTRLTVL.

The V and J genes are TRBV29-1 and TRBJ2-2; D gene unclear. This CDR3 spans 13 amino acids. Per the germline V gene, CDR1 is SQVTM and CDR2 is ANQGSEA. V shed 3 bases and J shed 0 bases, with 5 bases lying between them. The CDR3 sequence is CSVDSPNTGELFF. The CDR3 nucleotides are TGCAGCGTTGACAGTCCGAACACCGGGGAGCTGTTTTTT.

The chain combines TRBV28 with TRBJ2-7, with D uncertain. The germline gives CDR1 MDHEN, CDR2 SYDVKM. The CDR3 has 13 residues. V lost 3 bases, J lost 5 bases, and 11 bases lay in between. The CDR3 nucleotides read TGTGCCAGCAGTTTCAGGCCCGGTAACGAGCAGTACTTC. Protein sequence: CASSFRPGNEQYF. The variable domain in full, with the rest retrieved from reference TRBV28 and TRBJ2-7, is DVKVTQSSRYLVKRTGEKVFLECVQDMDHENMFWYRQDPGLGLRLIYFSYDVKMKEKGDIPEGYSVSREKKERFSLILESASTNQTSMYLCASSFRPGNEQYFGPGTRLTVT.